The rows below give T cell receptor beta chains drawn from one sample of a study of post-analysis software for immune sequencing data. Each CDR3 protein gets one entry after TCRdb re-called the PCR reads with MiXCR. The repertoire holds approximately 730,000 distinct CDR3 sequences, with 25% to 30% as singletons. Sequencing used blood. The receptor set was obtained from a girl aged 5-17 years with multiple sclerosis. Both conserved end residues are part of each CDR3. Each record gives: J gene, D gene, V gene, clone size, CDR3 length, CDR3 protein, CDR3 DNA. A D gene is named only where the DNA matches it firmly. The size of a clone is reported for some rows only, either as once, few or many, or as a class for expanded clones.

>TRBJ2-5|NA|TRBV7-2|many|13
CASSGAGRETQYF
TGTGCCAGCAGCGGCGCGGGGCGTGAGACCCAGTACTTC
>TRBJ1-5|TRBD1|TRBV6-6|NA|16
CASSYANRGFNQPQHF
TGTGCCAGCAGTTACGCCAACAGGGGATTCAATCAGCCCCAGCATTTT
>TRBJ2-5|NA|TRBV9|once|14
CASSVEYRGGTQYF
TGTGCCAGCAGCGTAGAATACAGGGGAGGGACCCAGTACTTC
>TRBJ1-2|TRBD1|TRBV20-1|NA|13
CSASGRTGYGYTF
TGCAGTGCTAGTGGCAGGACAGGCTATGGCTACACCTTC
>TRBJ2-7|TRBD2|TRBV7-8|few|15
CASSYSRREKDEQYF
TGTGCCAGCAGTTATTCCCGGCGGGAGAAGGACGAGCAGTACTTC
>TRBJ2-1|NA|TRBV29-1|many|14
CSARDPREAGEQFF
TGCAGCGCTCGGGACCCACGTGAGGCGGGTGAGCAGTTCTTC
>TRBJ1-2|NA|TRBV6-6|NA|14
CASSYDGGSRGYTF
TGTGCCAGCAGTTACGACGGGGGCTCCCGAGGCTACACCTTC
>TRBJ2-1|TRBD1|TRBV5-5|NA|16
CASSTGQGSSYNEQFF
TGTGCCAGCAGCACCGGACAGGGTAGCTCCTACAATGAGCAGTTCTTC
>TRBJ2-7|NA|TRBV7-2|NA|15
CASSPSGSSSYEQYF
TGTGCCAGCAGCCCGTCCGGGTCGAGTTCCTACGAGCAGTACTTC
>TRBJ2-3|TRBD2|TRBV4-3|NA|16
CASSQVSGRAADTQYF
TGCGCCAGCAGCCAAGTTAGCGGGAGGGCCGCAGATACGCAGTATTTT
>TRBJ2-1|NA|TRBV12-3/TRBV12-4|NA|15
CASSFRQGAYNEQFF
TGTGCCAGCAGTTTTCGCCAGGGCGCCTACAATGAGCAGTTCTTC
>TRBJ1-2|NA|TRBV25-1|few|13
CASSPPGQYGYTF
TGTGCCAGCAGTCCTCCGGGCCAGTATGGCTACACCTTC
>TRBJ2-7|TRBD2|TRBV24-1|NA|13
CATSDRTSGRTYF
TGTGCCACCAGTGATCGGACTAGCGGGAGAACGTACTTC
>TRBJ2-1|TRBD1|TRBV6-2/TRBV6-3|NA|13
CASSGQGINEQFF
TGTGCCAGTTCGGGACAGGGCATCAATGAGCAGTTCTTC
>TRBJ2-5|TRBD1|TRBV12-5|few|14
CASGSGTAQETQYF
TGTGCTAGTGGTTCCGGGACAGCCCAAGAGACCCAGTACTTC
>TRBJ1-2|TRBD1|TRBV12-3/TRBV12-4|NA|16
CASSLAPGQGPLSYTF
TGTGCCAGCAGTTTAGCTCCGGGACAGGGACCGCTAAGCTACACCTTC
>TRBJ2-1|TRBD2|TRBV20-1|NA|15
CSARFGSGTNNEQFF
TGCAGTGCTAGATTTGGGAGCGGGACGAATAATGAGCAGTTCTTC
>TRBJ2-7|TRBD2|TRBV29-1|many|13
CSVVTSGRHEQYF
TGCAGCGTTGTAACTAGCGGGAGACACGAGCAGTACTTC
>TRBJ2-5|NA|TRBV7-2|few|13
CASKQGWEETQYF
TGTGCCAGCAAGCAGGGGTGGGAAGAGACCCAGTACTTC
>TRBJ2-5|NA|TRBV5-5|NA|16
CASSTRDSPYQETQYF
TGTGCCAGCAGCACACGGGACTCACCCTATCAAGAGACCCAGTACTTC
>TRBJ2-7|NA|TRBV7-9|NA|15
CASSFPSGDSYEQYF
TGTGCCAGCAGCTTCCCTTCCGGGGACTCCTACGAGCAGTACTTC
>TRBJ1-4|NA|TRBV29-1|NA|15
CSVGLTRASSEKLFF
TGCAGCGTTGGTCTTACTAGGGCCTCGAGTGAAAAACTGTTTTTT
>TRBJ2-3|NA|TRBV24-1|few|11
CATSGSDTQYF
TGTGCCACCAGTGGAAGTGATACGCAGTATTTT
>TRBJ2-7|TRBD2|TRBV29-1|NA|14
CSPRKREAAYEQYF
TGCAGCCCGCGAAAGCGGGAGGCCGCCTACGAGCAGTACTTC
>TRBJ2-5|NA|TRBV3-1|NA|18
CASSRPAAESPGEETQYF
TGTGCCAGCAGCCGCCCGGCCGCCGAATCCCCAGGGGAAGAGACCCAGTACTTC
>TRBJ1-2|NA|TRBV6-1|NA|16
CASSDIGRAANYGYTF
TGTGCCAGCAGTGACATCGGCAGGGCGGCTAACTATGGCTACACCTTC
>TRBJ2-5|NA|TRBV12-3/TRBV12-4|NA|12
CASSWVGETQDF
TGTGCCAGCAGCTGGGTGGGGGAGACCCAGGACTTC
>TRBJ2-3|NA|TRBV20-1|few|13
CSTPRESTDTQYF
TGCAGTACCCCCCGGGAGAGCACAGATACGCAGTATTTT
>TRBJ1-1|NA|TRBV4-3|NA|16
CASSQHLLGVRTEAFF
TGCGCCAGCAGCCAACACCTTTTGGGGGTTAGGACTGAAGCTTTCTTT
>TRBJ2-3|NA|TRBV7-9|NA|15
CASSPAWNRHDTQYF
TGTGCCAGCAGCCCCGCGTGGAACCGTCACGATACGCAGTATTTT
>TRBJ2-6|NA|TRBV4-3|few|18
CASSQDAGVVSGANVLTF
TGCGCCAGCAGCCAAGACGCAGGGGTGGTGTCAGGGGCCAACGTCCTGACTTTC
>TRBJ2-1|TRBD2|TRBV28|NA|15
CASRLGGGAYNEQFF
TGTGCCAGCCGACTGGGGGGGGGAGCCTACAATGAGCAGTTCTTC
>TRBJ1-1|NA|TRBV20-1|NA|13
CSAIPGGASEAFF
TGCAGTGCTATACCCGGAGGGGCAAGTGAAGCTTTCTTT
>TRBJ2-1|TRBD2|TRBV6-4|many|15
CASSGTSGEYNEQFF
TGTGCCAGCAGTGGGACTAGCGGGGAATACAATGAGCAGTTCTTC
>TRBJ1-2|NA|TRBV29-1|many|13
CSAIVAGNYGYTF
TGCAGCGCCATCGTGGCGGGGAACTATGGCTACACCTTC
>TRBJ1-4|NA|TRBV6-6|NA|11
CATTRDEKLFF
TGTGCCACGACTCGTGACGAAAAACTGTTTTTT
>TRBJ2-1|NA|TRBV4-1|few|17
CASSQDGVKTSYNGQFF
TGCGCCAGCAGCCAGGACGGGGTAAAGACGTCCTACAATGGGCAGTTCTTC
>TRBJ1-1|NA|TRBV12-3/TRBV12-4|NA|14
CASSSTRGSAEAFF
TGTGCCAGCAGTTCTACCAGGGGTTCCGCTGAAGCTTTCTTT
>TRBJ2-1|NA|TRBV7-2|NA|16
CASSLAAVSSYNEQFF
TGTGCCAGCAGCTTAGCAGCGGTGAGCTCCTACAATGAGCAGTTCTTC
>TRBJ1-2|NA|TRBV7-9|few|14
CASTSGQLFGGYTF
TGTGCCAGCACTAGTGGACAACTCTTTGGAGGCTACACCTTC
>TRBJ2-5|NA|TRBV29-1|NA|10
CGVSLETQYF
TGCGGCGTTTCCCTGGAGACCCAGTACTTC
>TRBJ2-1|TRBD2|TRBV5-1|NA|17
CASSSRGLAGQYNEQFF
TGCGCCAGCAGCTCAAGGGGACTAGCGGGACAGTACAATGAGCAGTTCTTC
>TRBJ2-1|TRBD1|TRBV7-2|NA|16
CAGSLGPGQGFNEQLF
TGTGCCGGCAGCTTAGGCCCGGGACAGGGGTTTAATGAGCAGTTGTTC
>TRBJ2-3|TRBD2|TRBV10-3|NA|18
CAISESSGRREGLNTQYF
TGTGCCATCAGTGAGTCGAGCGGGAGGCGGGAGGGCCTGAATACGCAGTATTTT
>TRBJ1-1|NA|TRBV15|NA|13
CATNVGGATEAFF
TGTGCCACCAATGTCGGGGGGGCCACTGAAGCTTTCTTT
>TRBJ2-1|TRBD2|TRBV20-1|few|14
CSAPASGGVSEQFF
TGCAGTGCTCCGGCTAGCGGGGGGGTTAGTGAGCAGTTCTTC
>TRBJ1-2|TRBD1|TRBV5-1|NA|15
CASSLRTGTNYGYTF
TGCGCCAGCAGCCTACGGACAGGAACTAACTATGGCTACACCTTC
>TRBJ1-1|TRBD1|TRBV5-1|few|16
CASSLGTGGEVTEAFF
TGCGCCAGCAGCTTAGGGACAGGTGGAGAGGTGACTGAAGCTTTCTTT
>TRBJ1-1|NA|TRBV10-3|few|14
CAISESWTNTEAFF
TGTGCCATCAGTGAGTCATGGACGAACACTGAAGCTTTCTTT
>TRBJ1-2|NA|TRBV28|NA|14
CASSLLVGTYGYTF
TGTGCCAGCAGCTTATTGGTCGGTACCTATGGCTACACCTTC
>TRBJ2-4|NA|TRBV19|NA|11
CASSVGLIQYF
TGTGCCAGTAGTGTGGGACTTATTCAGTACTTC
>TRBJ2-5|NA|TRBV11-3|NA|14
CASSLGNIEETQYF
TGTGCCAGCAGCTTAGGGAATATAGAAGAGACCCAGTACTTC
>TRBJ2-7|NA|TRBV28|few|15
CASNSLGEATYEQYF
TGTGCCAGCAACTCTTTGGGGGAGGCAACCTACGAGCAGTACTTC
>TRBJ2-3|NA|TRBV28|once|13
CAGSTGGPDTQYF
TGTGCCGGATCCACCGGGGGTCCAGATACGCAGTATTTT
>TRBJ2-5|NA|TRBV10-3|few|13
CAISESVIEEQYF
TGTGCCATCAGTGAGTCGGTCATTGAGGAGCAGTACTTC
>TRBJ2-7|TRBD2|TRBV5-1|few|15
CASSLEPAGFYEQYF
TGCGCCAGCAGCTTGGAGCCAGCGGGATTTTACGAGCAGTACTTC
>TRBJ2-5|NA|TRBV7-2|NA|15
CASSLGASAAETQYF
TGTGCCAGCAGCTTAGGGGCCTCGGCCGCGGAGACCCAGTACTTC